The 8 T cell receptor beta chains given below trace back to one sample, sequenced in a study of T-cell memory formation after mild COVID-19 (dated by TCRdb to 2020 to 2022). Libraries were built with 5' RACE. The reads were generated on an Illumina NovaSeq 6000. The public reads were quality trimmed at Q25 with fastp and then assembled into clones with MiXCR by TCRdb, keeping productive beta chains. Every entry covers one CDR3 protein and lists the most common genes and DNA from its rows. This sample is represented by roughly 180,000 distinct CDR3 sequences; around 20% of them were singletons. The ten largest clones capture roughly 3.7% of the sample. The material sequenced was PBMCs or a T cell subset sorted from them (not recorded which). These receptors were obtained from a young man who had mild COVID-19 (a few samples of this study predate the infection). The sample titles of this study are shuffled in the database, so cell type and time point are left out; the donor was told from shared clones.

This clonotype was counted only a few times. This chain joins TRBV6-6 and TRBJ2-5; D may be TRBD1 or TRBD2 (6 bases each). CDR1 and CDR2 (germline): MNHNY, SVGAGI (reference sequence). This CDR3 contains 13 residues. V dropped 7 bases and J dropped 5 bases, with 14 bases sitting between them. CDR3: CASNVQGLETQYF. As DNA, the CDR3 is TGTGCCAGCAACGTACAGGGACTTGAGACCCAGTACTTC.

The chain combines TRBV7-4 with TRBJ1-2; 8 bases are a match to TRBD1. From germline, CDR1 is SGHVT and CDR2 SQSDAQ. The length of the CDR3 is 16 residues. The J segment lost 3 bases and the V segment lost 6 bases, leaving 12 bases of the junction unmatched. The DNA of the CDR3 is TGTGCCAGCAGTAGGGACAGGCGAAGATTCTACTATGGCTACACCTTC. This sequence encodes CASSRDRRRFYYGYTF.

V usage is TRBV6-2 or TRBV6-3 and J usage is TRBJ2-5, with 7 positions matching TRBD1. The germline gives CDR1 MNHEY, CDR2 SVGEGT. The V and J ends lost 5 bases and 3 bases, in that order; junction bases with no gene match: 6. The CDR3 spans 14 residues. The DNA of the CDR3 is TGTGCCAGCAGTGCAAGGGGGCCAGAAGAGACCCAGTACTTC. This encodes CASSARGPEETQYF.

This clonotype was counted a few times. The chain joins TRBV5-1 to TRBJ2-5; D perhaps matches TRBD2 (7 bases). With 0 bases removed from V and 7 bases from J, the gap between germline ends came to 16 bases. The CDR3 extends over 15 amino acids. CDR1 SGHRS and CDR2 YFSETQ come from the germline V gene. The CDR3 nucleotides are TGCGCCAGCAGCTTGGGGGGCGCGGGGGCTCGGACCCAGTACTTC. This translates into CASSLGGAGARTQYF.

This clonotype was recorded many times. The chain joins TRBV11-2 to TRBJ2-1; the match to TRBD2 covers 11 bases. The CDR3 loop spans 17 amino acids. J lost 7 bases, V lost 3 bases, and 11 bases had no gene match. Germline V CDR1 and CDR2: SGHAT, FQNNGV. The chain's CDR3 is CASSFPSGGRLGNEQFF. The CDR3 DNA is TGTGCCAGCAGCTTTCCTAGCGGGGGGCGACTGGGGAATGAGCAGTTCTTC.

This clonotype was seen only a few times. The chain employs TRBV12-3 or TRBV12-4 and TRBJ1-1; TRBD1 matches 10 bases. The CDR3 covers 17 residues. V dropped 7 bases and J dropped 0; count of bases not matched to a gene: 11. CDR3 in DNA: TGTGCCAGCACCCGAGGGGGGACAGGGGCGATGAACACTGAAGCTTTCTTT. Translating gives CASTRGGTGAMNTEAFF.

J is TRBJ1-1 and V is TRBV5-1; 8 nucleotides align to TRBD1. The CDR3 has 16 residues. The V segment lost 0 bases and the J segment 5 bases; nucleotides outside the gene matches: 9. Germline CDR1 SGHRS, CDR2 YFSETQ. CDR3 loop: CASSLVPGQAVTEAFF. The CDR3 region has the DNA TGCGCCAGCAGCTTGGTCCCGGGACAGGCCGTTACTGAAGCTTTCTTT.

This clonotype was detected a few times. This chain connects TRBV6-1 to TRBJ2-7, with D unclear. The V and J ends lost 5 bases and 2 bases respectively, with 13 bases between them. CDR3 length equals 14 residues. Germline CDR1 reads MNHNS; CDR2 reads SASEGT. CDR3 residues: CASSYDRVAYEQYV. DNA for the CDR3: TGTGCCAGCAGTTATGACCGGGTCGCCTACGAGCAGTACGTC.